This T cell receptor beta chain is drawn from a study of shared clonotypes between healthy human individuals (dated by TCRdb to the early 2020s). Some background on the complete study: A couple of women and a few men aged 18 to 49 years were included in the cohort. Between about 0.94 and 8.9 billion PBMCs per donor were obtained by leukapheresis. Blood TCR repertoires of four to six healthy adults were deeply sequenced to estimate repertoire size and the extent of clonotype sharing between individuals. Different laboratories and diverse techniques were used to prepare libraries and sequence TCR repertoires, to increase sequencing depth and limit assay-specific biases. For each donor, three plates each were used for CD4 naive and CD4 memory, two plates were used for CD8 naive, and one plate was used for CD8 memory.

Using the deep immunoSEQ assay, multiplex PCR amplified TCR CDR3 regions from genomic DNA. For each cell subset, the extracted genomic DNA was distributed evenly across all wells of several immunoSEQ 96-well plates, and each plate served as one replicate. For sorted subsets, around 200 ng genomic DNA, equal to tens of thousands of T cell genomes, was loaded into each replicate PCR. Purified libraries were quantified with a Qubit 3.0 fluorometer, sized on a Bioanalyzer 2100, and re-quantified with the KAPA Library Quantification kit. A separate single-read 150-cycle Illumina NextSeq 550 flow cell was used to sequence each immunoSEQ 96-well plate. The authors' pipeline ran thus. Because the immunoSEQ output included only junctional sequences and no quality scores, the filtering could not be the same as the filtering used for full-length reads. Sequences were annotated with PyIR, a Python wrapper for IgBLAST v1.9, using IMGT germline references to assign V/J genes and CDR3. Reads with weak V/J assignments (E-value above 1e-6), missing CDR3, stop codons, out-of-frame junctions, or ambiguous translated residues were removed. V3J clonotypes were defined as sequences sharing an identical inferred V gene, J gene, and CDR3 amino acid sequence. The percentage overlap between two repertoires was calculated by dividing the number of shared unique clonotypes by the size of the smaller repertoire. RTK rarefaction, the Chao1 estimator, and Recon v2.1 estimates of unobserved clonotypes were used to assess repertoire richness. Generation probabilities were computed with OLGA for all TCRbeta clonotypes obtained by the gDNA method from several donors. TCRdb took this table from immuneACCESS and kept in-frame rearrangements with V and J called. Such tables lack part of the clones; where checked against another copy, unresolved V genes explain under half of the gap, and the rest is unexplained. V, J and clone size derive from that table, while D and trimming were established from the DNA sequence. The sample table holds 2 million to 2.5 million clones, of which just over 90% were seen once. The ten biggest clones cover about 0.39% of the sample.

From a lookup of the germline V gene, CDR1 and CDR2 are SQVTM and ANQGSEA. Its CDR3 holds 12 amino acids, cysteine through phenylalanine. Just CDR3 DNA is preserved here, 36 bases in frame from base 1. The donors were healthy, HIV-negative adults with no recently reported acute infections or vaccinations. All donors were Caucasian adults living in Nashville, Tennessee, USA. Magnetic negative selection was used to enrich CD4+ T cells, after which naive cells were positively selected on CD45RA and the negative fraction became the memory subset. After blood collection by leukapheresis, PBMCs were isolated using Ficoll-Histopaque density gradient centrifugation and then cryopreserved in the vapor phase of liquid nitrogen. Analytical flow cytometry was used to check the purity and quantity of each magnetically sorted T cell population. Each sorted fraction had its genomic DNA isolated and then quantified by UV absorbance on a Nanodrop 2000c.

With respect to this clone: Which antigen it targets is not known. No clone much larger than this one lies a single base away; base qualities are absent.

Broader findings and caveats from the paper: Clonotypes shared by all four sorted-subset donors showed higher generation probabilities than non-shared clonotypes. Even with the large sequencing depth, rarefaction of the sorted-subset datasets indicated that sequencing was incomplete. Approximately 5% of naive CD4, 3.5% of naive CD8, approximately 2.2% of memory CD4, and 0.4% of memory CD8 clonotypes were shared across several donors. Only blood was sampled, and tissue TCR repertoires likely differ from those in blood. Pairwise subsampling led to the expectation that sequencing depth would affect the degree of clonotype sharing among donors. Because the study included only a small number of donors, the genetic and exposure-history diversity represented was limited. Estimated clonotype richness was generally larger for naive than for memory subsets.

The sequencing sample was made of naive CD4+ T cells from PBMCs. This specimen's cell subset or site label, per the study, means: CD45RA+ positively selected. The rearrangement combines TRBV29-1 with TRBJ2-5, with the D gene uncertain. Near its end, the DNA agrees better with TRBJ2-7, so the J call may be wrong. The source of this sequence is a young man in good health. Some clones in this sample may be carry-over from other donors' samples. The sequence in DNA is TGCAGCGTTGGGGTGTTAGGCGACGAGCAGTACTTC. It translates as CSVGVLGDEQYF.